The sample holds a few counts of the clone carrying this TCR beta chain. The antigen is undetermined. Per sample, no less than 5 micrograms of total RNA were extracted. A second about 7 to 11 cycle PCR used barcoded and J-beta primers. Each CDR3 protein gets one entry after TCRdb re-called the 5' RACE reads with MiXCR. This table has about 2 million distinct CDR3 sequences, around half appearing once. This sample was taken from a study of blood T cells in healthy people across ages. Study information: T cells yielded about one barcoded beta molecule per two cells through template switching. Whole-study results and caveats: Since the PBMCs were unsorted, naive and antigen-experienced cells could not be conclusively compared.

This CDR3 has 14 residues. Trimming at V came to 7 bases and at J to 5 bases, leaving 5 bases not matched to a gene. The germline V gene encodes CDR1 MNHNS and CDR2 SASEGT. This receptor was taken from a woman aged 40 to 50 in good health. What was sequenced was blood. The rearrangement joins TRBV6-1 to TRBJ2-3; TRBD2 agrees at 11 bases. Here the CDR3 DNA reads TGTGCCAGCACTCTACTAGCGGGGGTAGATACGCAGTATTTT. The encoded protein is CASTLLAGVDTQYF.